This T cell receptor beta chain was documented in a study of spatial heterogeneity in lung cancer. Study at large: Alpha-chain detections were consistently fewer than beta-chain detections among the sequences.

To note about this clonotype: Its antigen is undetermined.

CDR3 length: 15 amino acids. Germline CDR1 and CDR2: SEHNR and FQNEAQ (reference sequence). V gave up 5 bases and J gave up 7 bases; unmatched junction bases: 11. General study findings and limits: Among blood samples, ubiquitous expanded tumor TCRs appeared more at resection than at follow-up.

Time point noted: sample taken at primary tumor resection. Without sorting, whole RNA was sequenced from tumor, nontumor lung or frozen PBMC. There were 72 donors, all of them untreated patients with early-stage non-small cell lung cancer. TCRdb called the 5' RACE reads again in MiXCR, with one record for every CDR3 protein. The table records 23,000 or so distinct CDR3 sequences, about 7% of them present only once. The receptor comes from a male donor with early-stage non-small cell lung cancer. This specimen consisted of PBMCs, obtained at surgery. This chain links TRBV7-9 with TRBJ2-1; TRBD2 matches 7 bases. The CDR3 nucleotides are TGTGCCAGCAGCCTCCAGGGAGGGAAGGGAAATGAGCAGTTCTTC. Translated: CASSLQGGKGNEQFF.